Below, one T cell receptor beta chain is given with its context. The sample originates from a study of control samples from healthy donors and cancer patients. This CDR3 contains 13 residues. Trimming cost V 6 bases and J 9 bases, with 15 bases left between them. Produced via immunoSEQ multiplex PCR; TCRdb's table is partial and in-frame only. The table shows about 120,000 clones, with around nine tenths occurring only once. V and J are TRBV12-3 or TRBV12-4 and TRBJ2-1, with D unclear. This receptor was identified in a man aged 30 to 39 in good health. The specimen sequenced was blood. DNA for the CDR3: TGTGCCAGCAGCACTCTTTTTGGTAGTGAGCAGTTCTTC. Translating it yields CASSTLFGSEQFF.